This TCR beta chain is from a study of cytomegalovirus exposure and HLA in healthy donors. The length of the CDR3 is 17 residues. With 6 bases removed from V and 6 bases from J, the gap between germline ends came to 26 bases. Germline CDR1 and CDR2: SGHTA and FQGNSA. All the people who gave samples were healthy bone marrow donors. Study-wide findings and caveats: CMV serostatus stood as the only immune exposure information on hand. Analyzed later, association rates of TCRs varied across HLA loci, with DRB1 most and HLA-C fewest. Overall, some 160 TCR beta chains were annotated as cytomegalovirus-associated.

As regards this clone: As yet, its antigen is unknown.

In the PCR, 60 Vbeta and 13 Jbeta primers were used. Repertoires were generated with immunoSEQ multiplex PCR, while TCRdb's copy carries only in-frame clones and drops some. Of about 150,000 clones listed, around 75% were seen once; the top ten hold around 7%. This clonotype was sampled from a man aged 25-40 years in good health and CMV-seronegative. The rearrangement uses TRBV7-2 and TRBJ1-2; D is undetermined. Sequencing was carried out using PBMCs. The CDR3 DNA sequence: TGTGCCAGCAGGGGGAGGACGGCACTATCGGAGGTCGATGGCTACACCTTC. Its protein is CASRGRTALSEVDGYTF.